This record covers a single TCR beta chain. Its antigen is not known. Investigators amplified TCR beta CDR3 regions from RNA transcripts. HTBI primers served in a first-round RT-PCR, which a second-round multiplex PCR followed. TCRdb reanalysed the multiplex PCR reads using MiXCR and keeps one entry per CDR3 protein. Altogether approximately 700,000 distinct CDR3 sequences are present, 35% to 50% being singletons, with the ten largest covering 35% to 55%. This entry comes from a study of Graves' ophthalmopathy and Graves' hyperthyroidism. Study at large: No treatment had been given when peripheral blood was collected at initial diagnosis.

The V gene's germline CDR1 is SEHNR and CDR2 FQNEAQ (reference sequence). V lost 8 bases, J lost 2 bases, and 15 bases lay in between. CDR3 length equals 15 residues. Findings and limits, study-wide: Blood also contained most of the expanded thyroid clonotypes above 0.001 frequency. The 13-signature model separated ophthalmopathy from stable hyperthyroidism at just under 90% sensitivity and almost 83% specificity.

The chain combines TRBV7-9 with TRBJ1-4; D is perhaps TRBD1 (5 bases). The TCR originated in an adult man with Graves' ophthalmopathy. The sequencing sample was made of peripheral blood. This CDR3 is CASRPREETNEKLFF. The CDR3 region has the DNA TGTGCCAGCCGCCCCAGGGAAGAGACTAATGAAAAACTGTTTTTT.